Listed here is a single T cell receptor (beta chain). These data belong to a study of cytomegalovirus exposure and HLA in healthy donors. Vbeta (60) and Jbeta (13) primers were used in the PCR. Some clones are missing from TCRdb's copy, which holds only in-frame ones; the method was immunoSEQ multiplex PCR. Altogether around 50,000 clones are present, about 80% being singletons, with the ten largest covering approximately 1.5%. The TCR was taken from a middle-aged man in good health and CMV-seronegative. The sequenced sample consisted of PBMCs.

The CDR3 DNA sequence: TGCGCCAGCAGCTGGGCTAGCCGGGGGGGCAATGAGCAGTTCTTC. It yields the protein CASSWASRGGNEQFF. The genes are TRBV4-3 and TRBJ2-1; 8 nucleotides align to TRBD2. The ends lost 5 bases at V and 6 bases at J; junction bases unmatched: 9. The germline V gene has CDR1 LGHNA and CDR2 YSLEER. The CDR3 length is 15 residues.